Listed below are T cell receptor beta chains from one sample, sequenced in a study of T cells after posttransplantation cyclophosphamide. The assay was immunoSEQ multiplex PCR, and TCRdb's table has in-frame clones only and misses some. This table holds around 1,800 clones with no singletons; the top ten claim approximately 15%. The specimen comprised PBMCs, sampled roughly 35 days after allogeneic stem cell transplant with posttransplant cyclophosphamide. These receptors were collected from a female patient in her 60s who received an allogeneic stem cell transplant from a related donor and was CMV-positive. Some T cells may be supplied by the graft donor. CDR3s include the opening cysteine and the closing phenylalanine or tryptophan. D genes are given only for firm matches. Rows may omit the clone size; those that give it use once, few, many or a size class.

v_call	d_call	clone_size	j_call	cdr3_aa	cdr3_nt
TRBV14	TRBD1	medium-sized	TRBJ2-7	CASSSTTGQYEQYF	TGTGCCAGCAGCTCGACGACAGGGCAATACGAGCAGTACTTC
TRBV5-1	TRBD1	few	TRBJ2-2	CASSSDRGVNTGELFF	TGCGCCAGCAGCTCCGACAGGGGGGTGAACACCGGGGAGCTGTTTTTT
TRBV9	.	.	TRBJ1-6	CASSVDQASPLHF	TGTGCCAGCAGCGTAGATCAGGCTTCACCCCTCCACTTT
TRBV18	TRBD1	medium-sized	TRBJ1-4	CASSLYRGETNEKLFF	TGTGCCAGCTCCCTCTACAGGGGTGAGACCAATGAAAAACTGTTTTTT
TRBV30	.	many	TRBJ2-1	CAWSVKAALYNEQFF	TGTGCCTGGAGTGTAAAAGCGGCCCTTTACAATGAGCAGTTCTTC
TRBV7-8	.	medium-sized	TRBJ2-3	CASTRVIEDADTQYF	TGTGCCAGCACCAGGGTAATTGAAGACGCAGATACGCAGTATTTT
TRBV4-1	.	medium-sized	TRBJ1-2	CASSQYSRGASDGYTF	TGCGCCAGCAGCCAGTACTCCAGGGGAGCCTCCGATGGCTACACCTTC
TRBV10-2	TRBD2	medium-sized	TRBJ2-3	CASTGGISTDTQYF	TGCGCCAGCACCGGGGGGATATCCACAGATACGCAGTATTTT
TRBV2	TRBD1	many	TRBJ1-2	CASSLDRGYGYTF	TGTGCCAGCAGTTTAGACAGGGGCTATGGCTACACCTTC
TRBV7-6	TRBD1	medium-sized	TRBJ2-6	CASSSTGGTGANVLTF	TGTGCCAGCAGCTCGACAGGGGGCACTGGGGCCAACGTCCTGACTTTC
TRBV9	TRBD1	few	TRBJ1-2	CASSAGTGHYGYTF	TGTGCCAGCAGCGCAGGGACAGGGCACTATGGCTACACCTTC
TRBV18	TRBD1	many	TRBJ1-1	CASSPGQGIGNTEAFF	TGTGCCAGCTCACCCGGACAGGGTATAGGGAACACTGAAGCTTTCTTT
TRBV5-4	TRBD1	medium-sized	TRBJ2-1	CASSLRTGGDEQFF	TGTGCCAGCAGCTTGAGGACAGGGGGCGATGAGCAGTTCTTC
TRBV15	.	many	TRBJ1-2	CATSRPGLGGYTF	TGTGCCACCAGCAGACCCGGACTGGGAGGCTACACCTTC
TRBV7-2	TRBD1	medium-sized	TRBJ1-3	CASSLAGQAGNTIYF	TGTGCCAGCAGCTTAGCGGGACAGGCTGGAAACACCATATATTTT
TRBV20-1	.	many	TRBJ2-4	CSARGWSQGYF	TGCAGTGCTAGAGGATGGTCCCAGGGGTACTTC
TRBV5-6	.	many	TRBJ2-3	CASSLAGQVFTDTQYF	TGTGCCAGCAGCTTGGCCGGACAAGTATTCACAGATACGCAGTATTTT
TRBV7-7	TRBD2	many	TRBJ2-2	CASSFYPTSDPNTGELFF	TGTGCCAGCAGCTTCTACCCGACTAGCGACCCGAACACCGGGGAGCTGTTTTTT
TRBV7-8	TRBD1	many	TRBJ2-2	CASSPTGADTGELFF	TGTGCCAGCAGCCCGACAGGGGCTGACACCGGGGAGCTGTTTTTT
TRBV11-1	TRBD2	many	TRBJ2-5	CASSRSRLAGGVETQYF	TGTGCCAGCAGCCGATCGAGACTAGCGGGGGGAGTAGAGACCCAGTACTTC
TRBV27	TRBD1	medium-sized	TRBJ1-1	CASNRQGPNTEAFF	TGTGCCAGCAATCGACAGGGGCCGAACACTGAAGCTTTCTTT
TRBV29-1	TRBD2	many	TRBJ2-3	CSVPKREYPDTQYF	TGCAGCGTTCCCAAGCGGGAGTATCCAGATACGCAGTATTTT
TRBV5-8	TRBD1	large	TRBJ2-7	CASSLRDRESEQYF	TGTGCCAGCAGCCTCCGGGACAGGGAGTCCGAGCAGTACTTC
TRBV7-7	TRBD2	many	TRBJ2-1	CASSHGLAINNEQFF	TGTGCTAGCAGCCATGGACTAGCGATAAACAATGAGCAGTTCTTC
TRBV7-9	.	medium-sized	TRBJ2-2	CAITGGSGTGELFF	TGTGCCATCACGGGGGGCAGCGGCACCGGGGAGCTGTTTTTT
TRBV6-6	TRBD2	medium-sized	TRBJ2-3	CASTLLAGGLTDTQYF	TGTGCCAGCACCTTACTCGCGGGGGGCCTCACAGATACGCAGTATTTT